Below, 31 T cell receptor beta chains from the same sample are listed, as sequenced in a study of blood T cell repertoires in COVID-19. This table comes from immunoSEQ multiplex PCR, and its TCRdb copy is limited to in-frame clones, with some not included. The table includes 55,000 to 75,000 clones, roughly four fifths detected once. What was sequenced was peripheral blood. The receptors were gathered from a man between 65 and 80 years old with acute or convalescent COVID-19.

V gene TRBV10-3 combines with J gene TRBJ1-2; TRBD1 aligns across 8 bases. Looked up from germline, CDR1 is ENHRY and CDR2 is SYGVKD. V dropped 0 bases and J dropped 3; count of bases not matched to a gene: 6. The CDR3 consists of 16 residues. The CDR3 loop reads CAISESTTGDDYGYTF. Written as DNA, the CDR3 is TGTGCCATCAGTGAGTCCACGACAGGGGACGACTATGGCTACACCTTC.

This chain links TRBV5-1 with TRBJ2-3; 7 positions match TRBD2. V shed 3 bases, J shed 3 bases, and the junction held 10 bases outside the gene matches. The germline V gene has CDR1 SGHRS and CDR2 YFSETQ. The length of the CDR3 is 16 residues. CDR3 nucleotides: TGCGCCAGCAGCTGGCGGGGGACCCGATTAACAGATACGCAGTATTTT. Translated: CASSWRGTRLTDTQYF.

The gene calls are TRBV5-6 and TRBJ1-2, with 9 bases fitting TRBD1. The CDR3 consists of 15 residues. The V gene end was trimmed by 4 bases and the J gene end by 4 bases; junction bases not matched to a gene: 8. Germline V lookup: CDR1 SGHDT, CDR2 YYEEEE. The DNA of the CDR3 is TGTGCCAGCAGCCGTACAGGGGGCGAGATCTATGGCTACACCTTC. It codes for CASSRTGGEIYGYTF.

The chain combines TRBV7-6 with TRBJ1-3; D not certain. CDR1 SGHVS and CDR2 FNYEAQ come from the germline V gene. CDR3 length: 16 residues. V lost 4 bases and J 0 bases, leaving 13 bases between the germline ends. The CDR3 region is CASSSSPGSSGNTIYF. The DNA of the CDR3 is TGTGCCAGCAGCTCTTCTCCCGGGAGCTCTGGAAACACCATATATTTT. Combining the CDR3 with reference TRBV7-6 and TRBJ1-3 gives the whole variable domain GAGVSQSPRYKVTKRGQDVALRCDPISGHVSLYWYRQALGQGPEFLTYFNYEAQQDKSGLPNDRFSAERPEGSISTLTIQRTEQRDSAMYRCASSSSPGSSGNTIYFGEGSWLTVV.

This clone has a single count. The rearrangement uses TRBV28 and TRBJ1-2; D perhaps matches TRBD1 (5 bases). In germline, CDR1 is MDHEN, CDR2 SYDVKM. CDR3 length equals 13 residues. The V gene lost 5 bases and the J gene lost 3 bases, with 10 bases spanning the gap. Here the CDR3 reads CASSPTAHYGYTF. The CDR3 DNA is TGTGCCAGCAGTCCGACAGCACACTATGGCTACACCTTC.

The V gene is TRBV5-1, the J gene TRBJ1-3, with 7 bases matching TRBD1. Germline CDR1 and CDR2: SGHRS and YFSETQ. The CDR3 runs to 15 residues. Trimming took 7 bases from V and 3 from J; bases not matched to a gene: 10. CDR3 residues: CASRPEGARGNTIYF. Written as DNA, the CDR3 is TGCGCCAGCCGGCCCGAGGGGGCGCGTGGAAACACCATATATTTT.

This clone appeared a single time. V gene TRBV2 combines with J gene TRBJ2-7; 7 nucleotides match TRBD1. CDR3 size: 13 residues. J was trimmed by 4 bases and V by 8 bases; bases with no gene match: 8. From germline, CDR1 is SNHLY and CDR2 FYNNEI. For the CDR3, the DNA is TGTGCCAGCGTACAAAACAGGGGATACGAGCAGTACTTC. Protein product: CASVQNRGYEQYF.

This rearrangement joins TRBV2 to TRBJ1-2, with D hard to call. Trimming took 6 bases from V and 4 from J, leaving 15 bases between them. Germline CDR1 SNHLY, CDR2 FYNNEI. CDR3 size: 14 residues. The CDR3 loop is CASRGDTAFYGYTF. The DNA for the CDR3 is TGTGCCAGCAGGGGAGACACGGCGTTCTATGGCTACACCTTC.

V gene TRBV19 combines with J gene TRBJ2-1; 7 nucleotides line up with TRBD2. Germline CDR1 and CDR2: LNHDA and SQIVND (reference sequence). The CDR3 covers 17 residues. Germline trimming cut 3 bases from V and 0 bases from J; bases unmatched to any gene: 8. The CDR3 loop reads CASSIGGGSGSYNEQFF. DNA of the CDR3: TGTGCCAGTAGTATTGGGGGAGGGAGCGGCTCCTACAATGAGCAGTTCTTC. Supplemented by reference TRBV19 and TRBJ2-1, the full variable domain reads DGGITQSPKYLFRKEGQNVTLSCEQNLNHDAMYWYRQDPGQGLRLIYYSQIVNDFQKGDIAEGYSVSREKKESFPLTVTSAQKNPTAFYLCASSIGGGSGSYNEQFFGPGTRLTVL.

This sequence joins TRBV7-2 and TRBJ2-1; tentative D call: TRBD1 (6 bases). The CDR3 length is 13 residues. The ends were cut back, 5 bases at V and 13 bases at J, with 18 bases in the middle. Germline loops: CDR1 SGHTA, CDR2 FQGNSA. CDR3 in amino acids: CASSPIYGTNQFF. The DNA for the CDR3 is TGTGCCAGCAGCCCTATTTACGGGACAAATCAGTTCTTC.

The chain is built from TRBV9 and TRBJ1-4, with 7 bases that match TRBD1. The CDR3 contains 18 residues. V dropped 0 bases and J dropped 3; count of bases not matched to a gene: 11. Germline CDR1 reads SGDLS; CDR2 reads YYNGEE. CDR3 in amino acids: CASSVGPGDRPSNEKLFF. The CDR3 nucleotides are TGTGCCAGCAGCGTAGGGCCCGGGGACAGACCATCTAATGAAAAACTGTTTTTT.

This rearrangement joins TRBV28 to TRBJ2-7; D uncertain. The CDR3 has 13 amino acids. The ends were cut back, 2 bases at V and 1 base at J, with 6 bases in the middle. In germline, CDR1 is MDHEN, CDR2 SYDVKM. Here the CDR3 DNA reads TGTGCCAGCAGTTTACAGGCTTCCTACGAGCAGTACTTC. Its translation is CASSLQASYEQYF.

The chain employs TRBV5-6 and TRBJ1-2, with 8 bases fitting TRBD1. CDR1 is SGHDT and CDR2 is YYEEEE in the germline V gene. The CDR3 has 15 amino acids. Trimming cost V 5 bases and J 5 bases; bases outside gene matches: 11. In DNA, the CDR3 is TGTGCCAGCAGAAAGGCCCAGGGGGCGCGGTATGGCTACACCTTC. Translated: CASRKAQGARYGYTF.

The rearrangement links TRBV3-1 (or the pseudogene TRBV3-2) to TRBJ1-5, with 8 bases matching TRBD1. The CDR3 sequence is 17 residues long. With V trimmed by 4 bases and J by 2 bases, 10 bases remained unmatched. In germline, CDR1 is LGHDT, CDR2 YNNKEL (reference sequence). For the CDR3, the DNA is TGTGCCAGCAGCCCAGAACTCGGGACAGGAGGCAATCAGCCCCAGCATTTT. Translation: CASSPELGTGGNQPQHF.

The rearrangement links TRBV11-1 to TRBJ2-1; 8 bases are shared with TRBD2. With 5 bases clipped from V and 4 bases from J, the junction kept 7 bases outside the gene matches. The CDR3 is made up of 15 amino acids. The germline CDR1 and CDR2 sequences are SGHAT and FQDESV (reference sequence). The CDR3 bases are TGTGCCAGCAGCCCGGGACTAGAAACGTACAATGAGCAGTTCTTC. Amino acid sequence: CASSPGLETYNEQFF.

A single count supports this clone. This chain connects TRBV5-4 to TRBJ2-2; 10 bases are a match to TRBD2. With 4 bases clipped from V and 1 base from J, the junction kept 16 bases outside the gene matches. The germline V gene has CDR1 SGHNT and CDR2 YYREEE (reference sequence). This CDR3 spans 20 amino acids. The CDR3 DNA sequence: TGTGCCAGCAGCCCCCGGTGGAGCGGGAGGGCTCAAGGGAACACCGGGGAGCTGTTTTTT. As protein: CASSPRWSGRAQGNTGELFF. Drawing the rest from reference TRBV5-4 and TRBJ2-2, the complete variable domain is ETGVTQSPTHLIKTRGQQVTLRCSSQSGHNTVSWYQQALGQGPQFIFQYYREEENGRGNFPPRFSGLQFPNYSSELNVNALELDDSALYLCASSPRWSGRAQGNTGELFFGEGSRLTVL.

V gene TRBV19 combines with J gene TRBJ1-2, with TRBD1 as a possible D gene (5 bases). Germline CDR1 LNHDA, CDR2 SQIVND (reference sequence). V lost 1 base and J 6 bases, leaving 15 bases between the germline ends. CDR3 size: 15 residues. In DNA, the CDR3 is TGTGCCAGTAGTATAGCCGAGGGAGCGGGGGATGGCTACACCTTC. This gives the protein CASSIAEGAGDGYTF.

The chain recombines TRBV6-6 with TRBJ1-1; 10 positions match TRBD1. V was clipped by 5 bases and J by 2 bases; unmatched bases: 8. In germline, CDR1 is MNHNY, CDR2 SVGAGI (reference sequence). The CDR3 spans 16 residues. CDR3 sequence reads: CASSRWTGGGNTEAFF. Written as DNA, the CDR3 is TGTGCCAGCAGTCGATGGACAGGGGGAGGCAACACTGAAGCTTTCTTT.

This rearrangement joins TRBV15 to TRBJ2-7; TRBD2 agrees at 8 bases. Germline V gene sequence: CDR1 LNHNV, CDR2 YYDKDF (reference sequence). The CDR3 is 15 amino acids. V trimming: 4 bases; J trimming: 2 bases; junction bases outside the gene matches: 7. The DNA of the CDR3 is TGTGCCACCAGCATCAGTAGCGGGACGACCTACGAGCAGTACTTC. Translated, it gives CATSISSGTTYEQYF.

The rearrangement joins TRBV18 to TRBJ1-1, with 8 nucleotides matching TRBD1. The germline V gene encodes CDR1 KGHSH and CDR2 LQKENI. Trimming cost V 5 bases and J 6 bases; bases outside gene matches: 5. The CDR3 consists of 13 residues. CDR3 DNA sequence: TGTGCCAGCTCAGCTGACAGGGGCGCTGAAGCTTTCTTT. It yields the protein CASSADRGAEAFF.

This clone occurred a few times. This chain uses TRBV20-1 with TRBJ1-1; possibly TRBD1 for D (6 bases). This CDR3 is built from 13 residues. V was pared by 3 bases and J by 7 bases, with 15 bases between. Germline CDR1 and CDR2: DFQATT and SNEGSKA (reference sequence). This chain's CDR3 is CSASRTDYSEAFF. In DNA, the CDR3 is TGCAGTGCTAGTAGGACAGATTATAGTGAAGCTTTCTTT.

The genes are TRBV5-1 and TRBJ2-2, with 8 nucleotides matching TRBD1. V trimming: 1 base; J trimming: 5 bases; junction bases outside the gene matches: 10. Germline V gene lookup returns CDR1 SGHRS and CDR2 YFSETQ. The CDR3 length is 17 residues. CDR3 DNA sequence: TGCGCCAGCAGCTTGTTGCAGGGGGCTTCGAGGACCGGGGAGCTGTTTTTT. Translation gives CASSLLQGASRTGELFF.

DNA for the CDR3: TGTGCCACCAGAGGGACAGCACAGGGCGGGCAGTACTTC. This encodes CATRGTAQGGQYF. The chain employs TRBV24-1 and TRBJ2-7, with TRBD1 matching 7 bases. The CDR3 is 13 amino acids. Germline V gene data show CDR1 as KGHDR and CDR2 as SFDVKD. Trimming took 7 bases from V and 9 from J; bases not matched to a gene: 11.

The chain uses TRBV10-3 and TRBJ2-1; D possibly matches TRBD1 or TRBD2 (6 bases each). Germline assignment: CDR1 ENHRY and CDR2 SYGVKD. The CDR3 is made up of 12 amino acids. Trimming left V 6 bases short and J 8 bases short, with 11 bases between. CDR3 loop: CAIREGGHEQFF. The DNA for the CDR3 is TGTGCCATCAGGGAGGGGGGCCATGAGCAGTTCTTC.

The chain uses TRBV18 and TRBJ2-2, with D possibly matching TRBD2 (5 bases). V was shortened by 3 bases and J by 8 bases, with 7 bases between the two germline ends. The CDR3 is made up of 12 amino acids. Germline V lookup: CDR1 KGHSH, CDR2 LQKENI. CDR3 residues: CASSPPGGELFF. The CDR3 bases are TGTGCCAGCTCACCCCCGGGGGGGGAGCTGTTTTTT.

The V gene is TRBV5-1, the J gene TRBJ1-4, with D perhaps TRBD1 (6 bases). V was shortened by 7 bases and J by 0 bases, with 10 bases between the two germline ends. This CDR3 comprises 14 residues. The germline gives CDR1 SGHRS, CDR2 YFSETQ. The CDR3 DNA reads as TGCGCCAGCGCCGACAGGCCAACTAATGAAAAACTGTTTTTT. This gives the protein CASADRPTNEKLFF.

The chain is built from TRBV6-1 and TRBJ2-5, with TRBD2 identical over 13 bases. This CDR3 contains 18 residues. Germline CDR1 reads MNHNS; CDR2 reads SASEGT. Losses at the gene ends were 4 bases for V and 3 bases for J; bases not matched to a gene: 11. The DNA of the CDR3 is TGTGCCAGCAGTGTTACGGGACTAGCGGGACCGGGGGAAGAGACCCAGTACTTC. Translated, it gives CASSVTGLAGPGEETQYF.

The chain recombines TRBV15 with TRBJ2-3; 7 bases are shared with TRBD2. The CDR3 extends over 15 amino acids. Germline CDR1 and CDR2: LNHNV and YYDKDF (reference sequence). Losses at the gene ends were 8 bases for V and 2 bases for J; bases not matched to a gene: 10. The CDR3 here is CATWGGVLDTDTQYF. The DNA for the CDR3 is TGTGCCACCTGGGGAGGGGTTTTAGACACAGATACGCAGTATTTT.

The V and J genes are TRBV18 and TRBJ1-5; D perhaps matches TRBD1 (6 bases). The CDR3 has 14 amino acids. CDR1 and CDR2 from the germline V gene are KGHSH and LQKENI. V dropped 0 bases and J dropped 6 bases, with 9 bases sitting between them. The CDR3 loop is CASSPPQGSQPQHF. The CDR3 region has the DNA TGTGCCAGCTCACCACCACAGGGAAGTCAGCCCCAGCATTTT.

This chain connects TRBV5-1 to TRBJ2-4, with a possible D match to TRBD2 (7 bases). The CDR3 runs to 17 residues. From germline, CDR1 is SGHRS and CDR2 YFSETQ. Trimming removed 3 bases from V and 3 bases from J, with 19 bases in between. This CDR3 is CASSSAGAVIGKNIQYF. CDR3 in DNA: TGCGCCAGCAGCTCTGCGGGGGCAGTTATCGGCAAAAACATTCAGTACTTC.

This rearrangement joins TRBV19 to TRBJ2-3, with a tentative D call TRBD1 (7 bases). Trimming cost V 3 bases and J 1 base, with 17 bases left between them. The CDR3 is made up of 17 amino acids. Germline V gene lookup returns CDR1 LNHDA and CDR2 SQIVND (reference sequence). CDR3 in DNA: TGTGCCAGTAGTATTCGGTCAGGGGGGAGTCGCACAGATACGCAGTATTTT. It specifies CASSIRSGGSRTDTQYF.